The following is a T cell receptor beta chain sequence with its context. Antigen unknown. Clones were read by immunoSEQ multiplex PCR, and TCRdb kept only the in-frame ones, dropping some. Of fewer than 200,000 clones listed, about nine tenths are singletons. The data were obtained in a study of T cell responses to AZD1222 COVID-19 vaccine. CDR1 MNHEY and CDR2 SMNVEV come from the germline V gene (reference sequence). V was trimmed by 4 bases and J by 5 bases, leaving 17 bases between them. This CDR3 is built from 16 residues. Study-level findings and limits: After two AZD1222 doses, spike-specific TCR breadth and depth rose versus day 0. Repertoire sampling was restricted to post-peak T cell response timepoints.

The J gene is TRBJ2-2, the V gene TRBV27, with D perhaps matching TRBD1 (6 bases). The sequences come from peripheral blood, collected on day 0 of AZD1222 vaccination. This clonotype was sampled from an adult in good health. The CDR3 DNA sequence: TGTGCCAGCAGTTCGACAGGAAGTCCCCGAACCGGGGAGCTGTTTTTT. Translation gives CASSSTGSPRTGELFF.